A selection of T cell receptor beta chains follows, all from one sample in a study of cytomegalovirus exposure and HLA in healthy donors. Some clones are missing from TCRdb's copy, which holds only in-frame ones; the method was immunoSEQ multiplex PCR. Of about 73,000 clones listed, about 90% are singletons. The source material was PBMCs. The receptors shown here come from a woman under 30 in good health and CMV-seropositive. Both conserved end residues are part of each CDR3.

CDR3,V
CASSQSGDANIQYF,TRBV4-1
CASHDRGPDTQYF,TRBV5-4
CASSEQHYEQYF,TRBV27
CASSEGLWGGRGDEQYF,TRBV10-1
CAWSVNAGISYEQYF,TRBV30
CASSGQAYTYEQYF,TRBV28
CASSLRQGSYEQYF,TRBV5-5
CASSLSFDRVTETQYF,TRBV28
CASSYEGNSNQPQHF,TRBV6-6
CASIGRGLDTQYF,TRBV19
CASSLAGNGNTIYF,TRBV5-4
CASSLGSYRVNEQFF,TRBV7-9
CASSESSGFYTDTQYF,TRBV6-1
CASSPERDVYEQYF,TRBV11-2
CASSSTQSFGGPTNEKLFF,TRBV9
CASSQDRDSAYEQYF,TRBV4-3
CASSNFLYEQYF,TRBV28
CAWTFSGANVLTF,TRBV30